The rows below give T cell receptor beta chains drawn from one sample of a study of cytomegalovirus exposure and HLA in healthy donors. The protocol was immunoSEQ multiplex PCR, while the TCRdb copy is restricted to in-frame clones and leaves out a portion. The sample lists 300,000 to 400,000 clones; approximately 88% were seen once. The specimen was PBMCs. The receptors here all came from a man between 25 and 39 years old in good health and CMV-seronegative. CDR3s leave out the opening cysteine and the closing phenylalanine or tryptophan. D genes are given only for firm matches.

J: TRBJ2-6; V: TRBV11-2; D: .; CDR3: ASSFGPGANVLT
J: TRBJ1-5; V: TRBV18; D: TRBD1; CDR3: ASSLWTGGDYGNQPQH
J: TRBJ1-4; V: TRBV5-6; D: .; CDR3: ASSEGLTTTNEKLF
J: TRBJ1-1; V: TRBV10-3; D: .; CDR3: AISEELRNTEAF
J: TRBJ2-3; V: TRBV6-6; D: TRBD2; CDR3: ASSRTSGGPDTQY
J: TRBJ2-3; V: TRBV29-1; D: .; CDR3: SVDRTQRGTDTQY
J: TRBJ2-4; V: TRBV5-1; D: .; CDR3: ASSLGLAKNIQY
J: TRBJ2-7; V: TRBV30; D: TRBD1; CDR3: AWSGGTGAPSYEQY
J: TRBJ1-4; V: TRBV7-9; D: .; CDR3: ASSRGGNGEKLF
J: TRBJ2-1; V: TRBV5-4; D: .; CDR3: ASSGGARQGRGNEQF
J: TRBJ2-7; V: TRBV10-3; D: .; CDR3: AISETIVQY
J: TRBJ2-7; V: TRBV5-4; D: TRBD2; CDR3: ASSYVAGGSYEQY
J: TRBJ1-1; V: TRBV30; D: TRBD1; CDR3: AWSSAGGTEAF
J: TRBJ2-1; V: TRBV30; D: .; CDR3: AWSVGRALNEQF
J: TRBJ2-5; V: TRBV7-6; D: .; CDR3: ASSLDIGQQETQY
J: TRBJ1-4; V: TRBV9; D: TRBD1; CDR3: ASSGGQGGMEKLF
J: TRBJ1-6; V: TRBV5-1; D: .; CDR3: ASSSNFGNSPLH